This passage covers 27 T cell receptor beta chains from one sample sequenced in a study of a mutant IDH1 vaccine in newly diagnosed glioma. Time point described: week 5, during vaccination. In every dose of vaccine, 300 ug of mutant IDH1 20-mer peptide was given alongside topical imiquimod. These receptors' antigens are unknown. Data came from immunoSEQ multiplex PCR; TCRdb stores just in-frame clones and leaves some out. The sample records approximately 26,000 clones, 79% being singletons. Sequenced here: PBMCs, sampled from a glioma patient whose treatment included an IDH1 peptide vaccine. The receptors were sampled from a man aged 40-49 years with glioma. Some clones in this sample may be carry-over from other donors' samples.

The CDR3 spells CASSSGRVNEKLFF. The CDR3 nucleotides are TGTGCCAGCAGCTCCGGACGGGTTAATGAAAAACTGTTTTTT. This sequence joins TRBV7-6 and TRBJ1-4; no reliable D call. Trimming took off 4 bases at V and 4 bases at J, with 10 bases between the two ends. This CDR3 is built from 14 residues. Germline loops: CDR1 SGHVS, CDR2 FNYEAQ.

J is TRBJ2-1 and V is TRBV5-7, with D uncertain. TRBV5-7 is marked as an open reading frame, function uncertain. The CDR3 consists of 11 residues. Trimming stripped 3 bases from V and 10 bases from J, with 8 bases between. CDR3 residues: CASSSGWEQFF. The DNA of the CDR3 is TGTGCCAGCAGCTCGGGTTGGGAGCAGTTCTTC.

The V gene is TRBV19, the J gene TRBJ2-7; D possibly corresponds to TRBD2 (6 bases). The ends were cut back, 3 bases at V and 4 bases at J, with 10 bases in the middle. Germline V gene sequence: CDR1 LNHDA, CDR2 SQIVND (reference sequence). This CDR3 comprises 13 residues. The CDR3 DNA reads as TGTGCCAGTAGTATCACGGCGGGGTACGAGCAGTACTTC. Protein sequence: CASSITAGYEQYF.

The table lists this clone with a few counts. The J gene is TRBJ1-6, the V gene TRBV5-6; tentative D call: TRBD1 (6 bases). V lost 0 bases, J lost 10 bases, and 11 bases lay in between. The CDR3 is made up of 14 amino acids. Germline CDR1 reads SGHDT; CDR2 reads YYEEEE. The CDR3 protein is CASSLDRVGSPLHF. The DNA of the CDR3 is TGTGCCAGCAGCTTGGACAGGGTAGGGTCACCCCTCCACTTT.

The chain is built from TRBV2 and TRBJ2-3; 8 bases line up with TRBD2. The J segment lost 5 bases and the V segment lost 6 bases, leaving 7 bases of the junction unmatched. This CDR3 has 14 amino acids. Germline CDR1 reads SNHLY; CDR2 reads FYNNEI. CDR3 loop: CASSVRGGIDTQYF. The CDR3 nucleotides read TGTGCCAGCAGCGTACGGGGGGGGATAGATACGCAGTATTTT.

V gene TRBV2 combines with J gene TRBJ2-5; possibly TRBD1 or TRBD2 for D (7 bases each). Per germline, CDR1 SNHLY and CDR2 FYNNEI. V lost 8 bases and J 7 bases, leaving 17 bases between the germline ends. CDR3 length: 13 residues. In nucleotides, the CDR3 is TGTGCCAGCGGCGGGGGACAGAGCGGGACCCAGTACTTC. Amino acid sequence: CASGGGQSGTQYF.

The V and J genes are TRBV9 and TRBJ2-1; TRBD2 matches at 8 bases. Germline lookup yields CDR1 SGDLS and CDR2 YYNGEE. With V trimmed by 7 bases and J by 10 bases, 13 bases remained unmatched. The CDR3 runs to 14 residues. Here the CDR3 DNA reads TGTGCCAGCCGGGGGACTAGATCCTGGGGGGAGCAGTTCTTC. Protein sequence: CASRGTRSWGEQFF.

The chain is built from TRBV19 and TRBJ1-2; tentatively, D is TRBD1 (5 bases). Germline V gives CDR1 LNHDA, CDR2 SQIVND (reference sequence). V was cut by 3 bases and J by 4 bases, with 15 bases left in between. The CDR3 runs to 15 residues. The CDR3 sequence is CASSIRVQGVYGYTF. CDR3 bases: TGTGCCAGTAGTATCCGGGTTCAAGGGGTCTATGGCTACACCTTC.

This sequence joins TRBV10-3 and TRBJ2-2; 8 bases align to TRBD1. The CDR3 is 14 residues long. Germline CDR1 reads ENHRY; CDR2 reads SYGVKD. Trimming cost V 11 bases and J 5 bases; bases outside gene matches: 10. This chain's CDR3 is CAARAGGETGELFF. The CDR3 DNA reads as TGTGCCGCCCGGGCAGGGGGCGAAACCGGGGAGCTGTTTTTT.

V usage is TRBV9 and J usage is TRBJ2-7; D is uncertain. This CDR3 has 13 residues. Trimming left V 4 bases short and J 5 bases short, with 13 bases between. The germline V gene has CDR1 SGDLS and CDR2 YYNGEE. The CDR3, as DNA: TGTGCCAGCAGCAGTCGGGCTACGAACGAGCAGTACTTC. It specifies CASSSRATNEQYF.

This clone was recorded a few times. The V call is TRBV4-1, the J call TRBJ1-6; D is ambiguous. From germline, CDR1 is MGHRA and CDR2 YSYEKL. The V end lost 0 bases, the J end lost 0 bases, and 12 bases lay between the germline ends. This CDR3 has 18 residues. CDR3 coding DNA: TGCGCCAGCAGCCAAGACCCGCCGGAGAGCTCCTATAATTCACCCCTCCACTTT. Its protein product is CASSQDPPESSYNSPLHF.

The chain joins TRBV7-9 to TRBJ1-3; D might be TRBD1 (6 bases). The V gene lost 10 bases and the J gene lost 1 base, with 14 bases spanning the gap. The CDR3 is made up of 14 amino acids. Germline CDR1 reads SEHNR; CDR2 reads FQNEAQ (reference sequence). The CDR3 nucleotides read TGTGCCACCCAAAAAGGGGGTTCTGGAAACACCATATATTTT. Protein sequence: CATQKGGSGNTIYF.

The chain employs TRBV7-9 and TRBJ1-1; 9 bases are shared with TRBD1. The V gene end was trimmed by 5 bases and the J gene end by 4 bases; junction bases not matched to a gene: 5. CDR1 SEHNR and CDR2 FQNEAQ come from the germline V gene (reference sequence). The CDR3 is made up of 14 amino acids. The CDR3 protein is CASSVTGGLTEAFF. CDR3 sequence (DNA): TGTGCCAGCAGCGTTACAGGGGGCCTCACTGAAGCTTTCTTT.

The rearrangement joins TRBV7-2 to TRBJ2-3, with 8 bases identical to TRBD2. CDR1 is SGHTA and CDR2 is FQGNSA in the germline V gene. The CDR3 spans 16 residues. The V and J ends lost 5 bases and 4 bases, in that order; junction bases with no gene match: 11. DNA of the CDR3: TGTGCCAGCAGCCTCGGTCGCGGGGGGTTCCCAGATACGCAGTATTTT. This codes for CASSLGRGGFPDTQYF.

The chain recombines TRBV13 with TRBJ1-1; tentatively, D is TRBD1 (6 bases). Trimming stripped 4 bases from V and 2 bases from J, with 20 bases between. Germline-derived CDR1 and CDR2 are PRHDT and FYEKMQ (reference sequence). The CDR3 is made up of 17 amino acids. This CDR3 is CASSSLGGPAKNTEAFF. In DNA form, the CDR3 reads TGTGCCAGCAGCTCATTGGGGGGCCCTGCTAAAAACACTGAAGCTTTCTTT.

V is TRBV4-1 and J is TRBJ2-3, with D perhaps matching TRBD1 or TRBD2 (5 bases each). V lost 6 bases to trimming and J lost 7 bases, with 20 bases between them. CDR1 is MGHRA, CDR2 YSYEKL, per germline. This CDR3 comprises 15 residues. CDR3 residues: CASSIRDRADYTQYF. The CDR3 region has the DNA TGCGCCAGCAGTATCCGGGACCGCGCAGATTATACGCAGTATTTT.

This chain connects TRBV20-1 to TRBJ2-7; possibly TRBD1 for D (5 bases). Germline assignment: CDR1 DFQATT and CDR2 SNEGSKA (reference sequence). The V gene lost 5 bases and the J gene lost 4 bases, with 9 bases spanning the gap. This CDR3 has 11 amino acids. The chain's CDR3 is CSAATVYEQYF. The CDR3 nucleotides are TGCAGTGCTGCGACAGTTTACGAGCAGTACTTC.

The rearrangement joins TRBV7-8 to TRBJ2-6; weak D call: TRBD2 (5 bases). Germline V gives CDR1 SGHVS, CDR2 FQNEAQ. V shed 8 bases and J shed 3 bases, with 14 bases lying between them. The CDR3 runs to 15 residues. CDR3 DNA: TGTGCCAGCTCCGGCGGGCCCAGTGGGGCCAACGTCCTGACTTTC. Translated: CASSGGPSGANVLTF.

The chain couples TRBV25-1 to TRBJ1-6; TRBD1 is a possible D gene (6 bases). The V end was cut by 5 bases, the J end by 9 bases, with 14 bases between. This CDR3 contains 14 residues. Germline V gene data show CDR1 as MGHDK and CDR2 as SYGVNS. CDR3 loop: CASSQTGRASPLHF. Written as DNA, the CDR3 is TGTGCCAGCAGTCAAACAGGGCGGGCTTCACCCCTCCACTTT. The entire variable domain, with the rest obtained from reference TRBV25-1 and TRBJ1-6, is as follows: EADIYQTPRYLVIGTGKKITLECSQTMGHDKMYWYQQDPGMELHLIHYSYGVNSTEKGDLSSESTVSRIRTEHFPLTLESARPSHTSQYLCASSQTGRASPLHFGNGTRLTVT.

V usage is TRBV5-4 and J usage is TRBJ2-7; D possibly corresponds to TRBD1 (5 bases). V was cut by 7 bases and J by 3 bases, with 17 bases left in between. Germline CDR1 and CDR2: SGHNT and YYREEE (reference sequence). The CDR3 loop spans 14 amino acids. The CDR3 is CASSLAQGFYEQYF. CDR3 bases: TGTGCCAGCTCCCTGGCGCAGGGATTCTACGAGCAGTACTTC.

The genes are TRBV11-2 and TRBJ2-7; D gene uncertain. The germline CDR1 and CDR2 sequences are SGHAT and FQNNGV. The CDR3 has 12 residues. V was cut by 0 bases and J by 3 bases, with 3 bases left in between. This CDR3 reads CASSLDLYEQYF. The DNA of the CDR3 is TGTGCCAGCAGCTTAGACCTCTACGAGCAGTACTTC.

This chain links TRBV5-1 with TRBJ2-2; D possibly matches TRBD1 or TRBD2 (6 bases each). This CDR3 has 19 residues. Deletions cut 3 bases from V and 0 bases from J, with 21 bases between. Germline loops: CDR1 SGHRS, CDR2 YFSETQ. The CDR3 here is CASSSVRGPNLPNTGELFF. Written as DNA, the CDR3 is TGCGCCAGCAGCTCGGTACGGGGGCCTAACCTCCCGAACACCGGGGAGCTGTTTTTT.

The chain uses TRBV6-5 and TRBJ2-5, with no clear D. V lost 6 bases to trimming and J lost 4 bases, with 9 bases between them. The CDR3 totals 12 residues. The germline V gene has CDR1 MNHEY and CDR2 SVGAGI. The CDR3 sequence is CASRTQRETQYF. As DNA, the CDR3 is TGTGCCAGCAGAACGCAGCGAGAGACCCAGTACTTC.

This CDR3 reads CASSSWEDSNYGYTF. DNA of the CDR3: TGTGCCAGCAGCTCCTGGGAGGACTCTAACTATGGCTACACCTTC. The chain is built from TRBV7-8 and TRBJ1-2; D is ambiguous. V lost 4 bases to trimming and J lost 0 bases, with 12 bases between them. The germline V gene has CDR1 SGHVS and CDR2 FQNEAQ. The CDR3 spans 15 residues.

This chain links TRBV2 with TRBJ1-2; the D is unclear. Trimming left V 6 bases short and J 4 bases short, with 12 bases between. The germline V gene has CDR1 SNHLY and CDR2 FYNNEI. The CDR3 runs 13 residues. This CDR3 is CASSPDTLYGYTF. CDR3 DNA: TGTGCCAGCAGCCCCGACACCCTCTATGGCTACACCTTC. Variable domain in full (rest from reference TRBV2 and TRBJ1-2): EPEVTQTPSHQVTQMGQEVILRCVPISNHLYFYWYRQILGQKVEFLVSFYNNEISEKSEIFDDQFSVERPDGSNFTLKIRSTKLEDSAMYFCASSPDTLYGYTFGSGTRLTVV.

The rearrangement uses TRBV28 and TRBJ1-4; no clear D gene. The CDR3 consists of 14 residues. Germline V lookup: CDR1 MDHEN, CDR2 SYDVKM. Trimming removed 8 bases at V and 5 bases at J, with 15 bases between. Here the CDR3 reads CASAAPGINEKLFF. The CDR3 DNA follows: TGTGCCAGCGCTGCCCCCGGAATCAATGAAAAACTGTTTTTT.

This chain joins TRBV5-1 and TRBJ1-6; maybe TRBD1 (6 bases). CDR1 and CDR2 from the germline V gene are SGHRS and YFSETQ. CDR3 length: 13 amino acids. The V gene lost 2 bases and the J gene lost 10 bases, with 10 bases spanning the gap. CDR3 bases: TGCGCCAGCAGCTTCCAGGACAGCTCACCCCTCCACTTT. It codes for CASSFQDSSPLHF.